The source of this T cell receptor (beta chain) is a study of blood T cell repertoires in COVID-19. Whole-study context: Samples came from the United States, Italy and Spain, spanning acute and convalescent COVID-19. T cells, B-cell-depleted T cells, or PBMCs provided the cDNA or gDNA that served as material.

Methods used by the authors: Amplified reference gene primers provided the basis for estimating nucleated cell counts. Produced via immunoSEQ multiplex PCR; TCRdb's table is partial and in-frame only. D and trimming were read from the DNA, whereas the V and J calls and clone size are those reported in that table. This sample carries 150,000 or so clones, roughly 84% of them seen once, and the ten largest clones take 3% to 5%. This clone was counted a single time. Germline CDR1 MNHEY, CDR2 SVGEGT. The CDR3 length is 12 residues. The V gene lost 6 bases and the J gene lost 0 bases, with 6 bases spanning the gap.

Material: peripheral blood. This chain joins TRBV6-2 or TRBV6-3 and TRBJ2-7; D unclear. The TCR comes from a woman aged 60 to 75 with acute or convalescent COVID-19. CDR3 DNA sequence: TGTGCCAGCAGCCACAACTCCTACGAGCAGTACTTC. Amino acids: CASSHNSYEQYF.